The sample holds a few counts of the clone carrying this TCR beta chain. This table comes from immunoSEQ multiplex PCR, and its TCRdb copy is limited to in-frame clones, with some not included. The sample contains some 200,000 clones, around 94% of which appear only once. Germline CDR1 SGDLS, CDR2 YYNGEE. The CDR3 runs 16 residues. Between the trimmed V and J ends, which lost 0 bases and 0 bases, there was a span of 12 bases. This record belongs to a study of control samples from healthy donors and cancer patients. Sequences were obtained from blood. The chain couples TRBV9 to TRBJ2-5, with D tentatively TRBD2 (5 bases). The TCR comes from a man between 45 and 60 years old in good health. The CDR3 coding sequence is TGTGCCAGCAGCGTAGGGCGGGTCGGGGACCAAGAGACCCAGTACTTC. Its protein product is CASSVGRVGDQETQYF.